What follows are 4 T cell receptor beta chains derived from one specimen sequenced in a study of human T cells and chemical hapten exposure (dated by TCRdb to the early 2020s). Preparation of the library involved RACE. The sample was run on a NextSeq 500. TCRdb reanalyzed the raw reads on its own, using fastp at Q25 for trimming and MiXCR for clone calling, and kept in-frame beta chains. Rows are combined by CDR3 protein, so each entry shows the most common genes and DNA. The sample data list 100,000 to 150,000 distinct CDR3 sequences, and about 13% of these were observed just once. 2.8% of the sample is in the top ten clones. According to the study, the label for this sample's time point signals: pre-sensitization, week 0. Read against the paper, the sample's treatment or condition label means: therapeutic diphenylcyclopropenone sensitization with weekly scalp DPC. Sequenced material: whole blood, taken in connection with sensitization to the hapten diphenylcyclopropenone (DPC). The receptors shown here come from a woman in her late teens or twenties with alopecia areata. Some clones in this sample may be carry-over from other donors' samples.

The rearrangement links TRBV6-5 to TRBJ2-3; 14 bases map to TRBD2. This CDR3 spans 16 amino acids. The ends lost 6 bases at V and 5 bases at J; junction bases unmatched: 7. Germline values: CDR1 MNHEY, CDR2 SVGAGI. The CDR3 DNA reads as TGTGCCAGCAGCCGCGGACTAGCGGGGGGCGGAGATACGCAGTATTTT. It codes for CASSRGLAGGGDTQYF.

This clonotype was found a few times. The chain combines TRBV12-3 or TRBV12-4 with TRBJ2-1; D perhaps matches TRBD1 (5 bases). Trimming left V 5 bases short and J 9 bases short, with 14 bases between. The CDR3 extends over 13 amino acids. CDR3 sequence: CASSKGQGFEQFF. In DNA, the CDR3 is TGTGCCAGCAGTAAGGGGCAAGGGTTTGAGCAGTTCTTC.

CDR3 in DNA: TGTGCCAGCAGCGCCCGCCGGGGGGGGTCCGGGGAGCTGTTTTTT. Translation: CASSARRGGSGELFF. The chain combines TRBV7-8 with TRBJ2-2, with 8 bases fitting TRBD2. The V and J ends lost 5 bases and 6 bases, in that order; junction bases with no gene match: 8. The CDR3 extends over 15 amino acids. Germline-derived CDR1 and CDR2 are SGHVS and FQNEAQ.

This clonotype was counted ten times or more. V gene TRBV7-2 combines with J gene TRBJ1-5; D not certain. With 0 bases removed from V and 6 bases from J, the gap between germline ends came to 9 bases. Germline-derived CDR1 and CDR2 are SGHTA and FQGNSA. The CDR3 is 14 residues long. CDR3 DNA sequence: TGTGCCAGCAGCTTAGCGCAGCGCAGTCAGCCCCAGCATTTT. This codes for CASSLAQRSQPQHF.